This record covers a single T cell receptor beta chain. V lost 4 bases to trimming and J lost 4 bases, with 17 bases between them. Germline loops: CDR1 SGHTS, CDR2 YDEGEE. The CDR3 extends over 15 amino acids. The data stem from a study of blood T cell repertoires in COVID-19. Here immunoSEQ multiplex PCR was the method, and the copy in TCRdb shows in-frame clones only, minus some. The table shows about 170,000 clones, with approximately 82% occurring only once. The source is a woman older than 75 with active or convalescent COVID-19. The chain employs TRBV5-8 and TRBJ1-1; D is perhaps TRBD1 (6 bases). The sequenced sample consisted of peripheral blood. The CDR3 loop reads CASSGWYTGPTEAFF. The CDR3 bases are TGTGCCAGCAGCGGTTGGTATACAGGGCCCACTGAAGCTTTCTTT. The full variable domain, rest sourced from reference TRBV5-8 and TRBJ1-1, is EAGVTQSPTHLIKTRGQQATLRCSPISGHTSVYWYQQALGLGLQFLLWYDEGEERNRGNFPPRFSGRQFPNYSSELNVNALELEDSALYLCASSGWYTGPTEAFFGQGTRLTVV.